The present TCR beta chain was sequenced within a study of OX40 agonist ivuxolimab in advanced cancers. Regarding the study in general: Ivuxolimab was a fully human IgG2 agonistic monoclonal antibody targeting the costimulatory receptor OX40 (CD134). Intravenous ivuxolimab was administered to patients every 2 weeks at six dose levels: 0.01, 0.1, 0.3, 1.5, 3 and 10 mg/kg. Of the roughly 50 dose-escalation patients, hepatocellular carcinoma was present in about 19, melanoma in approximately 15, renal cell carcinoma in 9 and head and neck cancer in 9. The dose-escalation cohort was around 84% male with a mean age of approximately 60 years, ranging from roughly 23 to 85. Patients were allowed to have had prior anti-PD-1, anti-PD-L1 or anti-CTLA-4 therapy, and around two fifths of the dose-escalation patients had been treated with checkpoint inhibitors. Three dose-escalation patients achieved partial responses, one with hepatocellular carcinoma and two with cutaneous melanoma. Peripheral TCRbeta sequencing was intended to test whether TCR sequence diversity was altered and clonal T-cell expansion was caused by ivuxolimab. The monotherapy dose-escalation portion (N of about 49 patients) of the phase I ivuxolimab trial is reported in the paper.

Taken from cysteine to phenylalanine, the CDR3 has 14 residues. CDR3 DNA only is kept here, 42 bases in frame from base 1. V is pruned by 5 bases and J by 6 bases, leaving 8 bases of the junction without a gene match. Looking up the germline V gene yields CDR1 WSHSY and CDR2 SAAADI. Patients with autoimmune disease history or receiving systemic immunosuppression were excluded from the trial. In every dose cohort, peripheral blood was drawn for TCR sequencing at baseline, cycle 4 day 1, and cycle 7 day 1. The samples were drawn from a first-in-human, open-label, multicenter phase I dose-escalation trial of ivuxolimab. The trial enrolled adults with locally advanced or metastatic head and neck squamous cell, hepatocellular, melanoma or renal cell carcinoma. Before TCR sequencing, CD4+ and CD8+ T cells were separately sorted from peripheral blood. On this clone: The clone's antigen remains unknown. No qualities accompany the bases; no much larger clone lies one base away.

Beyond this particular receptor, the publication reports: Low levels of normalized T-cell clonal expansion were also seen in some patients who did not respond. At doses of 0.1 to 3.0 mg/kg, clonal expansion of both CD4+ and CD8+ T cells in blood was seen between baseline and week 6. Which antigens the clonally expanded peripheral T cells were specific for was not determined. After ivuxolimab, more expanded clones were found on average in CD8+ T cells than in CD4+ T cells. Partial responders in the 0.1-3.0 mg/kg groups had among the lowest normalized peripheral clonal expansion, especially among CD8+ T cells.

Genomic DNA was isolated from the sorted cells so that the TCRbeta CDR3 region could be sequenced. The immunoSEQ Assay was used to sequence the TCRbeta CDR3 regions. Imported from immuneACCESS, the table was reduced by TCRdb to in-frame sequences with V and J called. These copies leave out some clones; in studies compared against another copy, an unresolved V gene accounts for under half, and the cause of the remainder is not known. The sample data list 71,000 or so clones, and over 90% of these were observed just once. Of the sample, 5.5% to 7% is held by the ten largest clones. This receptor was identified in an adult with an advanced solid tumor such as melanoma, head and neck, liver or kidney cancer. Sequences were derived from CD4+ or CD8+ T cells sorted from blood, sampled in a trial of the OX40 agonist ivuxolimab. The rearranged chain carries TRBV10-2 and TRBJ2-7; 9 central nucleotides agree with TRBD1. The nucleotides read TGCGCCAGCAGTTTACAGGGGGCACAGCTCGAGCAGTACTTC. This is translated as CASSLQGAQLEQYF.